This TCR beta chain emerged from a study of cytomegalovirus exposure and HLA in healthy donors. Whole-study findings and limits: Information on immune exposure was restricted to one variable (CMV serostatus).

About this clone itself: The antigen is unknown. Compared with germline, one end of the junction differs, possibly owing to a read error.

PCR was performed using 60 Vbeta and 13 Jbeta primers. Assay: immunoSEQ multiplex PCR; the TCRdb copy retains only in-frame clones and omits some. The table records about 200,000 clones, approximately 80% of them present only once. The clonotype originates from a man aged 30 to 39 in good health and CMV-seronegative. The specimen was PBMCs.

The CDR3 nucleotides read TGTTCCAGCGGCCGCGAGGCAGGGAAAAATTCACCCCTCCACTTT. Its protein is CSSGREAGKNSPLHF. The J gene is TRBJ1-6, the V gene TRBV7-9; D is perhaps TRBD1 (5 bases). CDR1 SEHNR and CDR2 FQNEAQ come from the germline V gene (reference sequence). This CDR3 has 15 amino acids.